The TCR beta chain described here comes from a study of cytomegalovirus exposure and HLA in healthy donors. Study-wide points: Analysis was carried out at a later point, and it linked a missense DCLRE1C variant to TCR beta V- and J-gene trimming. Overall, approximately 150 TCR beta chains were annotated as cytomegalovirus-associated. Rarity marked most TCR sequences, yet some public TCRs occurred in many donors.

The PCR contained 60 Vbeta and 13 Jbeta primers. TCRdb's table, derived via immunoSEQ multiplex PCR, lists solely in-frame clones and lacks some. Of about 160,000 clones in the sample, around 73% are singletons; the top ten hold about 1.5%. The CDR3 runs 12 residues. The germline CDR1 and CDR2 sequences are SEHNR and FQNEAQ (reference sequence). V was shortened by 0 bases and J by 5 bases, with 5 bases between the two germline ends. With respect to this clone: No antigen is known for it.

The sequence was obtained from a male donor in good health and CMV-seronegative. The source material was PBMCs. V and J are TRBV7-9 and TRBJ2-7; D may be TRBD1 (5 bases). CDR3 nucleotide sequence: TGTGCCAGCAGCTTAGCAGGGGACGAGCAGTACTTC. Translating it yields CASSLAGDEQYF.